The 27 T cell receptor beta chains given below trace back to one sample, sequenced in a study of blood T cells in healthy people across ages. The authors ran a second PCR of roughly 6 to 12 cycles using a sample-barcoded 5' primer and a J-beta primer mix. TCRdb used MiXCR to reprocess the 5' RACE reads, holding one entry per CDR3 protein. The repertoire consists of 600,000 to 850,000 distinct CDR3 sequences, with 40% to 45% occurring once and the leading ten covering roughly 19%. Source material: blood. Receptor source: a woman in her sixties in good health.

J is TRBJ2-1 and V is TRBV12-3 or TRBV12-4; 8 positions agree with TRBD2. There are 14 residues in the CDR3. V trimming: 6 bases; J trimming: 6 bases; junction bases outside the gene matches: 7. Written as DNA, the CDR3 is TGTGCCAGCAGCACGGGACTAGAAACCAATGAGCAGTTCTTC. It specifies CASSTGLETNEQFF.

This clonotype appeared many times. The rearrangement uses TRBV5-5 and TRBJ2-1, with TRBD2 matching over 7 bases. The CDR3 is 14 amino acids. V was pared by 4 bases and J by 5 bases, with 6 bases of the junction left unmatched. The germline V gene encodes CDR1 SGHKS and CDR2 YYEKEE (reference sequence). For the CDR3, the DNA is TGTGCCAGCAGCACCCCCGGGGGGAACAATGAGCAGTTCTTC. This codes for CASSTPGGNNEQFF.

This chain connects TRBV24-1 to TRBJ2-2, with D possibly matching TRBD2 (6 bases). V lost 5 bases to trimming and J lost 6 bases, with 6 bases between them. Per germline, CDR1 KGHDR and CDR2 SFDVKD. The CDR3 is made up of 12 amino acids. The CDR3 DNA sequence: TGTGCCACCAGTGTAGCGGCCGGGGAGCTGTTTTTT. This encodes CATSVAAGELFF.

This clonotype appeared a few times. The V call is TRBV3-1, the J call TRBJ2-5; a possible D gene is TRBD1 (6 bases). CDR3 length equals 15 residues. CDR1 is LGHDT and CDR2 is YNNKEL in the germline V gene (reference sequence). V lost 3 bases and J 4 bases, leaving 15 bases between the germline ends. The CDR3 region is CASSQNQGPPETQYF. CDR3 in DNA: TGTGCCAGCAGCCAGAACCAGGGGCCCCCAGAGACCCAGTACTTC.

This clonotype has just a few counts. This chain links TRBV6-2 or TRBV6-3 with TRBJ2-5; TRBD2 agrees at 9 bases. Losses at the gene ends were 2 bases for V and 5 bases for J; bases not matched to a gene: 6. This CDR3 contains 15 residues. The germline V gene has CDR1 MNHEY and CDR2 SVGEGT. DNA for the CDR3: TGTGCCAGCAGTTACCTGGGTAGCGGGGGTGAGACCCAGTACTTC. Translation gives CASSYLGSGGETQYF.

This clonotype was seen only a few times. The V gene is TRBV18, the J gene TRBJ1-1; TRBD1 is a possible D gene (5 bases). The V and J ends lost 2 bases and 5 bases respectively, with 9 bases between them. Per the germline V gene, CDR1 is KGHSH and CDR2 is LQKENI. The CDR3 covers 13 residues. In nucleotides, the CDR3 is TGTGCCAGCTCACCAAAAGCAGGGACTGAAGCTTTCTTT. It specifies CASSPKAGTEAFF.

This clonotype has a handful of counts. V usage is TRBV7-6 and J usage is TRBJ2-7; the match to TRBD1 covers 7 bases. This CDR3 is built from 16 residues. The V and J ends lost 2 bases and 0 bases, in that order; junction bases with no gene match: 7. CDR1 SGHVS and CDR2 FNYEAQ come from the germline V gene. The CDR3 protein is CASSLYRTGRSYEQYF. DNA for the CDR3: TGTGCCAGCAGCTTATATAGGACAGGCCGCTCCTACGAGCAGTACTTC.

Ten or more counts support this clonotype. The V call is TRBV10-3, the J call TRBJ2-7; D ambiguous. CDR3 length: 11 residues. V lost 6 bases to trimming and J lost 2 bases, with 5 bases between them. Germline CDR1 ENHRY, CDR2 SYGVKD. The CDR3 DNA is TGTGCCATCAGAGAAACCTACGAGCAGTACTTC. Its protein is CAIRETYEQYF.

This chain uses TRBV7-9 with TRBJ2-1; D remains ambiguous. Germline CDR1 and CDR2: SEHNR and FQNEAQ (reference sequence). V gave up 5 bases and J gave up 1 base, with 9 bases separating them. The CDR3 loop spans 14 amino acids. The CDR3 DNA sequence: TGTGCCAGCAGCCCTGCTGGATCCTACAATGAGCAGTTCTTC. Protein product: CASSPAGSYNEQFF.

V and J are TRBV7-3 and TRBJ2-1, with D tentatively TRBD2 (7 bases). The V and J ends lost 2 bases and 3 bases respectively, with 17 bases between them. Germline assignment: CDR1 SGHTA and CDR2 FQGTGA. This CDR3 contains 17 residues. The chain's CDR3 is CASSLGLGGAGYNEQFF. The CDR3 DNA reads TGTGCCAGCAGCTTAGGGTTGGGGGGGGCCGGCTACAATGAGCAGTTCTTC.

The V gene is TRBV6-1, the J gene TRBJ1-1; no clear D gene. Trimming left V 7 bases short and J 8 bases short, with 11 bases between. Germline V lookup: CDR1 MNHNS, CDR2 SASEGT. The CDR3 totals 11 residues. The CDR3: CASTMTAEAFF. As DNA, the CDR3 is TGTGCCAGCACTATGACGGCAGAAGCTTTCTTT.

The chain combines TRBV28 with TRBJ1-1, with D unresolved. The germline V and J ends were trimmed by 6 bases and 2 bases, with 13 bases remaining between them. The germline CDR1 and CDR2 sequences are MDHEN and SYDVKM. CDR3 length: 14 amino acids. As DNA, the CDR3 is TGTGCCAGCAGCCTCGCCCGGAGCAACACTGAAGCTTTCTTT. This encodes CASSLARSNTEAFF.

Note on this clonotype: One end of the junction is discordant with germline, which a read error may explain. This rearrangement joins TRBV12-3 or TRBV12-4 to TRBJ2-5, with D perhaps TRBD1 (5 bases). CDR3 length: 12 amino acids. The CDR3 protein is CASSFGQGTQYF. Here the CDR3 DNA reads TGTGCCAGCAGTTTCGGACAAGGGACCCAGTACTTC.

About this clonotype: One base away lies a much larger clone, so this may be a sequencing read error. This chain uses TRBV28 with TRBJ2-4; 15 bases are a match to TRBD2. Near its end, the DNA agrees better with TRBJ2-7, so the J call may be wrong. The CDR3 runs to 18 residues. Germline V CDR1 and CDR2: MDHEN, SYDVKM. CDR3 residues: CASSSPSGTSGRYYEQYF. Here the CDR3 DNA reads TGTGCCAGCAGTTCCCCTTCCGGGACTAGCGGGAGGTACTACGAGCAGTACTTC.

About this clonotype itself: Relative to the germline gene, one junction end is altered; a read error may explain this. The gene calls are TRBV7-2 and TRBJ1-5; perhaps TRBD1 as D (5 bases). The V gene's germline CDR1 is SGHTA and CDR2 FQGNSA. This CDR3 has 15 amino acids. The CDR3 DNA follows: TGTGCCAGCGGCTTTGACAGTAATAGCAATCAGCCCCAGCATTTT. Translating gives CASGFDSNSNQPQHF.

The chain is built from TRBV12-3 or TRBV12-4 and TRBJ2-3; TRBD2 matches 9 bases. Trimming at V came to 2 bases and at J to 6 bases, leaving 3 bases not matched to a gene. CDR3 length: 14 residues. The CDR3 here is CASSLSAGGDTQYF. CDR3 sequence (DNA): TGTGCCAGCAGTTTATCTGCGGGGGGGGATACGCAGTATTTT.

This clonotype appeared a few times. This chain uses TRBV6-5 with TRBJ2-1, with D unresolved. CDR3 size: 12 residues. Germline V gives CDR1 MNHEY, CDR2 SVGAGI. V gave up 8 bases and J gave up 5 bases, with 10 bases separating them. This chain's CDR3 is CASENSHNEQFF. CDR3 DNA: TGTGCCAGCGAGAACAGCCACAATGAGCAGTTCTTC.

The chain is built from TRBV10-3 and TRBJ2-7, with TRBD1 identical over 9 bases. V lost 8 bases, J lost 1 base, and 3 bases stayed unmatched. This CDR3 is 13 amino acids long. CDR1 and CDR2 (germline): ENHRY, SYGVKD. CDR3 sequence: CAIAGTGSYEQYF. The CDR3 coding sequence is TGTGCCATCGCCGGGACAGGGTCCTACGAGCAGTACTTC.

The gene calls are TRBV12-3 or TRBV12-4 and TRBJ2-5; 8 bases are a match to TRBD1. Trimming at V came to 8 bases and at J to 2 bases, leaving 7 bases not matched to a gene. The CDR3 is made up of 14 amino acids. CDR3 sequence reads: CASGGQETQETQYF. CDR3 in DNA: TGTGCCAGCGGGGGACAGGAGACACAAGAGACCCAGTACTTC.

V is TRBV7-3 and J is TRBJ2-3; D call uncertain. V lost 5 bases and J lost 4, with 10 bases in between. CDR3 length: 13 amino acids. Germline assignment: CDR1 SGHTA and CDR2 FQGTGA. This chain's CDR3 is CASSTGPSDTQYF. CDR3 in DNA: TGTGCCAGCAGCACTGGGCCCTCAGATACGCAGTATTTT.

The rearrangement joins TRBV7-2 to TRBJ2-5; TRBD1 matches 9 bases. The CDR3 loop spans 15 amino acids. The germline V gene encodes CDR1 SGHTA and CDR2 FQGNSA. The junction had 8 bases not matched to a gene; V was cut back by 5 bases and J by 4 bases. Written as DNA, the CDR3 is TGTGCCAGCAGCCGGGACAGGGTTCAGGTAGAGACCCAGTACTTC. This sequence encodes CASSRDRVQVETQYF.

This clonotype was found once. V is TRBV29-1 and J is TRBJ1-5; no clear D. There are 14 residues in the CDR3. Germline CDR1 is SQVTM and CDR2 is ANQGSEA. V lost 8 bases, J lost 4 bases, and 18 bases lay in between. Here the CDR3 reads CSTSTRDGNQPQHF. CDR3 sequence (DNA): TGCAGCACCTCAACAAGGGATGGTAATCAGCCCCAGCATTTT.

This chain uses TRBV7-9 with TRBJ2-1; 10 positions match TRBD2. The CDR3 totals 16 residues. The germline V gene has CDR1 SEHNR and CDR2 FQNEAQ (reference sequence). Germline trimming cut 7 bases from V and 5 bases from J; bases unmatched to any gene: 11. The CDR3 spells CASTPAGGRLNNEQFF. The CDR3 DNA is TGTGCCAGCACCCCAGCGGGAGGGAGGTTGAACAATGAGCAGTTCTTC.

The chain uses TRBV3-1 and TRBJ2-4, with TRBD1 identical over 7 bases. The CDR3 loop spans 14 amino acids. The V gene end was trimmed by 0 bases and the J gene end by 13 bases; junction bases not matched to a gene: 9. Germline V gives CDR1 LGHDT, CDR2 YNNKEL (reference sequence). The CDR3 sequence: CASSQETGLGEQYF. In DNA, the CDR3 is TGTGCCAGCAGCCAAGAGACAGGGTTGGGGGAGCAGTACTTC.

Concerning this clonotype: A much larger clone is a single base away; this may be a read error. The gene calls are TRBV20-1 and TRBJ2-5; maybe TRBD2 (6 bases). TRBJ2-1 matches the DNA end more closely, so the J call is doubtful. Looked up from germline, CDR1 is DFQATT and CDR2 is SNEGSKA (reference sequence). There are 13 residues in the CDR3. For the CDR3, the DNA is TGCAGTGCTATTGCGGGGCGCCAAGAGACCCAGTTCTTC. Protein: CSAIAGRQETQFF.

The chain has TRBV11-2 and TRBJ2-2, with D perhaps matching TRBD1 (6 bases). V was shortened by 4 bases and J by 1 base, with 10 bases between the two germline ends. From germline, CDR1 is SGHAT and CDR2 FQNNGV. The CDR3 sequence is 15 residues long. CDR3 DNA sequence: TGTGCCAGCAGCTCAGGGGACGGGAACACCGGGGAGCTGTTTTTT. Its protein is CASSSGDGNTGELFF.

V gene TRBV30 combines with J gene TRBJ2-1; tentative D call: TRBD1 (5 bases). This CDR3 has 12 amino acids. Germline V gives CDR1 GTSNPN, CDR2 SVGIG (reference sequence). Deletions cut 5 bases from V and 7 bases from J, with 12 bases between. The CDR3 sequence is CAWARVDNEQFF. DNA of the CDR3: TGTGCCTGGGCCAGGGTGGATAATGAGCAGTTCTTC.